The entry below describes one T cell receptor beta chain. The target antigen is unknown. This sample is part of a study of cytotoxic CD8 clonotypes in ibrutinib-treated CLL. Study information: Responses: roughly 25 partial, 2 complete; after median roughly 68 months, around 14 stayed remitted, some twelve progressed. Patients gave response samples after a median 12 months of treatment, range 6 to 36. Study-level findings and limits: Public clonotypes, an uncommon group, contracted or remained stable on treatment. T-cell clonality at baseline went above that of age-matched healthy donors and rose and fell with circulating CD8+ T-cell counts.

Germline CDR1 and CDR2: SGHTA and FQGNSA. V lost 4 bases and J 4 bases, leaving 9 bases between the germline ends. CDR3 length equals 13 residues. Using immunoSEQ multiplex PCR, the repertoire was profiled, and TCRdb retains in-frame clones only, with some absent. This sample has around 300,000 clones, with roughly 80% found just once. The genes are TRBV7-2 and TRBJ2-3, with D possibly TRBD2 on 6 matching bases. This specimen consisted of PBMCs, obtained before ibrutinib treatment. The receptor comes from a human donor with chronic lymphocytic leukemia. The CDR3 loop is CASSSGGADTQYF. The CDR3 DNA sequence: TGTGCCAGCAGCTCAGGAGGGGCAGATACGCAGTATTTT.